This T cell receptor (beta chain) stems from a study of long-term antiretroviral therapy in people with HIV. Study-wide findings and caveats: Pre-ART expanded TRB clones stayed dominant throughout, though often decreasing after ART.

Researchers ran immunoSEQ v3.0 at survey level. Produced via immunoSEQ multiplex PCR; TCRdb's table is partial and in-frame only. The table has about 22,000 clones, roughly 90% seen once. As regards this clone: Its antigen remains unknown.

The CDR3 contains 14 residues. V was clipped by 4 bases and J by 8 bases; unmatched bases: 9. The sequence came from a man between 60 and 75 years old with HIV. The genes are TRBV23-1 and TRBJ2-7; 9 bases map to TRBD1. TRBV23-1 is marked as an open reading frame, function uncertain. The input for sequencing was unsorted PBMCs, taken 0.6 years after starting antiretroviral therapy. CDR3: CASSRPGQGFKQYF. Written as DNA, the CDR3 is TGCGCCAGCAGTCGGCCGGGACAGGGTTTCAAGCAGTACTTC.